This T cell receptor (beta chain) was observed in a study of T cell responses to AZD1222 COVID-19 vaccine. Broader study findings: The sample set comprised mostly white British donors with more females, and clonal diversity was possibly underestimated. Baseline testing showed seropositivity in only six AZD1222 recipients. Unmutated variant regions are reportedly the target of nearly half of TCRs that are spike-specific.

With respect to this clone: Its antigen is unknown.

Per the germline V gene, CDR1 is SEHNR and CDR2 is FQNEAQ (reference sequence). The CDR3 contains 19 residues. V dropped 4 bases and J dropped 0; count of bases not matched to a gene: 14. The assay was immunoSEQ multiplex PCR, and TCRdb's table has in-frame clones only and misses some. The sample lists about 180,000 clones, about nine tenths occurring once. The chain recombines TRBV7-9 with TRBJ2-2, with 7 bases lining up with TRBD1. The sequenced sample was peripheral blood, obtained 28 days after the second AZD1222 dose. The source of this sequence is an adult who received the AZD1222 COVID-19 vaccine. The CDR3 nucleotides are TGTGCCAGCAGCTCACCTCCAACCGGGACAGCGGCGAACACCGGGGAGCTGTTTTTT. It codes for CASSSPPTGTAANTGELFF.